This passage covers 2 T cell receptor beta chains from one sample sequenced in a study of T cells in Graves' hyperthyroidism and ophthalmopathy. RNA transcripts were the template for amplifying TCR beta CDR3 regions. Using the HTBI primer set, a first-round RT-PCR was run on the TCR CDR3. TCRdb re-analysed the multiplex PCR reads in MiXCR, keeping a single row per CDR3 protein. The sample includes more than 300,000 distinct CDR3 sequences, more than 11% of them seen just once. Material for sequencing was blood. The origin of the receptors is a woman aged 30 to 39 with Graves' hyperthyroidism.

This clonotype was seen a few times. V usage is TRBV6-2 or TRBV6-3 and J usage is TRBJ2-3; perhaps TRBD2 as D (6 bases). Germline CDR1 MNHEY, CDR2 SVGEGT. This CDR3 comprises 16 residues. Trimming took off 2 bases at V and 1 base at J, with 13 bases between the two ends. The CDR3 sequence is CASSYGLGSGTDTQYF. Written as DNA, the CDR3 is TGTGCCAGCAGTTACGGGCTCGGGAGTGGCACAGATACGCAGTATTTT.

Many counts were recorded for this clonotype. The CDR3 protein is CSASSFLAGGDTQYF. CDR3 sequence (DNA): TGCAGTGCTAGTAGTTTTCTAGCGGGAGGAGATACGCAGTATTTT. The J gene is TRBJ2-3, the V gene TRBV20-1, with 11 bases identical to TRBD2. Germline V gene lookup returns CDR1 DFQATT and CDR2 SNEGSKA (reference sequence). J gave up 5 bases and V 3 bases, and 7 bases lay outside the gene matches. The CDR3 spans 15 residues.